Each of the 19 T cell receptor beta chains below was sequenced from the same sample in a study of blood T cell repertoires in COVID-19. The data were produced by immunoSEQ multiplex PCR, yet TCRdb's version contains in-frame clones alone and is incomplete. Here the sample spans 200,000 to 250,000 clones, 70% to 90% being singletons. The sequenced sample was peripheral blood. These receptors were collected from a man aged 30 to 39 with COVID-19, enrolled during active disease.

J is TRBJ1-1 and V is TRBV5-5; D not resolved. The CDR3 consists of 14 residues. The V end was cut by 2 bases, the J end by 1 base, with 9 bases between. Germline CDR1 is SGHKS and CDR2 is YYEKEE (reference sequence). The CDR3 here is CASSFVEKNTEAFF. CDR3 nucleotide sequence: TGTGCCAGCAGCTTTGTAGAAAAGAACACTGAAGCTTTCTTT.

The chain couples TRBV20-1 to TRBJ1-1, with no clear D. The ends were cut back, 6 bases at V and 5 bases at J, with 7 bases in the middle. The V gene's germline CDR1 is DFQATT and CDR2 SNEGSKA (reference sequence). The CDR3 has 10 residues. The CDR3 spells CSARWTEAFF. The CDR3 DNA follows: TGCAGTGCCCGGTGGACTGAAGCTTTCTTT.

The chain couples TRBV10-3 to TRBJ2-1; 9 nucleotides agree with TRBD2. The CDR3 spans 16 residues. V was pared by 6 bases and J by 5 bases, with 11 bases of the junction left unmatched. Germline V CDR1 and CDR2: ENHRY, SYGVKD. CDR3 DNA sequence: TGTGCCATCAGAAGTTACTCTAGCGGGGTTAACAATGAGCAGTTCTTC. It codes for CAIRSYSSGVNNEQFF.

V is TRBV3-1 (or the pseudogene TRBV3-2) and J is TRBJ2-2; 8 bases fit TRBD2. The CDR3 extends over 15 amino acids. Germline V gene sequence: CDR1 LGHDT, CDR2 YNNKEL (reference sequence). The V and J ends lost 5 bases and 5 bases, in that order; junction bases with no gene match: 7. This chain's CDR3 is CASSNGGASTGELFF. In nucleotides, the CDR3 is TGTGCCAGCAGCAACGGGGGGGCCAGTACCGGGGAGCTGTTTTTT.

This clone was seen a single time. The junction departs from the called germline gene at one end, perhaps through a read error. The chain recombines TRBV6-5 with TRBJ1-2, with no clear D. CDR1 and CDR2 from the germline V gene are MNHEY and SVGAGI. There are 15 residues in the CDR3. This CDR3 is CASSNSIGGNYGYTF. The CDR3 region has the DNA TGTGCCAGCAGTAACTCTATAGGCGGGAACTATGGCTACACCTTC.

The chain employs TRBV7-9 and TRBJ2-7; unclear D gene. Deletions cut 1 base from V and 3 bases from J, with 7 bases between. CDR1 is SEHNR and CDR2 is FQNEAQ in the germline V gene (reference sequence). This CDR3 comprises 13 residues. This CDR3 is CASSLVSLYEQYF. The CDR3 nucleotides read TGTGCCAGCAGCTTAGTTAGCCTCTACGAGCAGTACTTC.

The genes are TRBV7-9 and TRBJ1-2; possibly TRBD1 for D (6 bases). Germline V gene sequence: CDR1 SEHNR, CDR2 FQNEAQ (reference sequence). The CDR3 spans 13 residues. V dropped 3 bases and J dropped 6 bases, with 11 bases sitting between them. The CDR3 is CASSFLQGNGYTF. The CDR3 coding sequence is TGTGCCAGCAGCTTCTTACAGGGAAATGGCTACACCTTC.

The V gene is TRBV4-1, the J gene TRBJ1-2; D gene uncertain. V lost 4 bases to trimming and J lost 1 base, with 10 bases between them. The CDR3 sequence is 14 residues long. Germline loops: CDR1 MGHRA, CDR2 YSYEKL. The CDR3 DNA follows: TGCGCCAGCAGCCCACCCGGTAGTAACTATGGCTACACCTTC. This codes for CASSPPGSNYGYTF.

DNA of the CDR3: TGTGCCAGCAGCCCCTATGCTAGCGGGGCTTACAATGAGCAGTTCTTC. Protein sequence: CASSPYASGAYNEQFF. This chain links TRBV7-3 with TRBJ2-1, with 9 bases that match TRBD2. V was clipped by 5 bases and J by 4 bases; unmatched bases: 9. The CDR3 extends over 16 amino acids. Germline CDR1 and CDR2: SGHTA and FQGTGA.

The J gene is TRBJ2-1, the V gene TRBV7-3, with 7 positions matching TRBD1. Germline V gene lookup returns CDR1 SGHTA and CDR2 FQGTGA. The ends lost 5 bases at V and 1 base at J; junction bases unmatched: 5. The CDR3 is 15 residues long. CDR3 coding DNA: TGTGCCAGCAGCCTCGACAGGGCTTCCTACAATGAGCAGTTCTTC. Its translation: CASSLDRASYNEQFF. The full variable domain, rest sourced from reference TRBV7-3 and TRBJ2-1, is GAGVSQTPSNKVTEKGKYVELRCDPISGHTALYWYRQSLGQGPEFLIYFQGTGAADDSGLPNDRFFAVRPEGSVSTLKIQRTERGDSAVYLCASSLDRASYNEQFFGPGTRLTVL.

The chain couples TRBV9 to TRBJ2-7; D remains unclear. The length of the CDR3 is 12 residues. Germline V lookup: CDR1 SGDLS, CDR2 YYNGEE. Between the trimmed V and J ends, which lost 0 bases and 5 bases, there was a span of 6 bases. The CDR3 nucleotides read TGTGCCAGCAGCGTAGATGGCCACGAGCAGTACTTC. Protein: CASSVDGHEQYF.

This chain connects TRBV9 to TRBJ2-1; 7 positions match TRBD2. CDR3 size: 13 residues. V was pared by 2 bases and J by 8 bases, with 4 bases of the junction left unmatched. CDR1 and CDR2 (germline): SGDLS, YYNGEE. As DNA, the CDR3 is TGTGCCAGCAGCGTCCCGAGCGGGGATGAGCAGTTCTTC. Encoded protein: CASSVPSGDEQFF.

This clone was seen a few times. The J gene is TRBJ2-7, the V gene TRBV5-1, with 7 nucleotides matching TRBD1. V shed 4 bases and J 1 base; nucleotides not matched to a gene: 5. CDR3 length: 14 amino acids. Per germline, CDR1 SGHRS and CDR2 YFSETQ. This chain's CDR3 is CASSPGTVSYEQYF. The CDR3 DNA is TGCGCCAGCAGCCCGGGGACAGTTTCCTACGAGCAGTACTTC.

V is TRBV12-3 or TRBV12-4 and J is TRBJ1-1, with D unclear. The V end was cut by 6 bases, the J end by 11 bases, with 19 bases between. The CDR3 is made up of 13 amino acids. The CDR3 coding sequence is TGTGCCAGCAGCTATACCGGGGTCCGAAGTGCTTTCTTT. It encodes CASSYTGVRSAFF.

J is TRBJ2-7 and V is TRBV2; 8 bases align to TRBD2. The CDR3 contains 15 residues. Germline V gene lookup returns CDR1 SNHLY and CDR2 FYNNEI. The V and J ends lost 4 bases and 0 bases, in that order; junction bases with no gene match: 5. CDR3: CASSALAGLSYEQYF. The DNA of the CDR3 is TGTGCCAGCAGTGCGCTAGCGGGCCTCTCCTACGAGCAGTACTTC.

The J gene is TRBJ2-3, the V gene TRBV28; TRBD2 matches at 8 bases. The ends lost 6 bases at V and 1 base at J; junction bases unmatched: 9. Germline V gene sequence: CDR1 MDHEN, CDR2 SYDVKM. This CDR3 contains 16 residues. The CDR3 is CASRPRGGPGTDTQYF. The CDR3, as DNA: TGTGCCAGCAGGCCTCGGGGGGGCCCTGGCACAGATACGCAGTATTTT.

The chain couples TRBV18 to TRBJ2-1; 10 bases align to TRBD2. V shed 2 bases and J 5 bases; nucleotides not matched to a gene: 6. Germline CDR1 and CDR2: KGHSH and LQKENI. The CDR3 covers 16 residues. CDR3 sequence reads: CASSPGTSGANNEQFF. In nucleotides, the CDR3 is TGTGCCAGCTCACCAGGAACTAGCGGGGCAAACAATGAGCAGTTCTTC.

The rearrangement joins TRBV28 to TRBJ2-7, with 8 bases lining up with TRBD2. Trimming cost V 6 bases and J 7 bases; bases outside gene matches: 11. The V gene's germline CDR1 is MDHEN and CDR2 SYDVKM. The CDR3 contains 14 residues. CDR3 sequence (DNA): TGTGCCAGCAGGACGGGGGGGATCCGGAAAGAGCAGTACTTC. It specifies CASRTGGIRKEQYF.

This clone was recorded once. The chain uses TRBV10-3 and TRBJ1-1; TRBD1 agrees at 7 bases. The V and J ends lost 10 bases and 1 base, in that order; junction bases with no gene match: 9. CDR3 size: 14 residues. Germline CDR1 reads ENHRY; CDR2 reads SYGVKD. CDR3 sequence reads: CATGDRVGNTEAFF. The CDR3 nucleotides read TGTGCCACCGGAGACAGGGTCGGGAACACTGAAGCTTTCTTT.